One T cell receptor beta chain is described in this entry. Antigen: not known. These data are taken from a study of blood T cells in healthy people across ages. Study results and caveats: With unsorted PBMCs, a conclusive comparison of naive versus antigen-experienced cells was not possible.

Together with a sample-barcoded 5' primer, a J-beta primer mix was included in a second PCR lasting roughly 7 to 11 cycles. Each sample yielded at least 2.5 million CDR3-containing paired-end reads. TCRdb re-derived calls from the 5' RACE reads in MiXCR, one entry per CDR3 protein. The sample lists approximately 800,000 distinct CDR3 sequences; around half were seen once. The sequenced material came from blood. The sequence was collected from an elderly man in good health.

The CDR3 is CSASTPATGVDNEKLFF. The CDR3 coding sequence is TGCAGTGCTTCCACGCCGGCAACAGGGGTGGATAATGAAAAACTGTTTTTT. The gene calls are TRBV20-1 and TRBJ1-4; 7 nucleotides match TRBD1. Germline V gives CDR1 DFQATT, CDR2 SNEGSKA (reference sequence). The CDR3 covers 17 residues. V trimming: 5 bases; J trimming: 4 bases; junction bases outside the gene matches: 16.